Sequencing of this T cell receptor (beta chain) was carried out in a study of T cell responses to AZD1222 COVID-19 vaccine. As concerns this clone: Its target is not known.

The germline gives CDR1 KGHSH, CDR2 LQKENI. This CDR3 comprises 14 residues. The V end lost 6 bases, the J end lost 4 bases, and 15 bases lay between the germline ends. Assay used: immunoSEQ multiplex PCR; TCRdb lists only in-frame clones, some missing. The sample contains about 160,000 clones, less than 95% of which appear only once. Study findings and constraints: Repertoires were sampled only after the peak T cell response.

The genes are TRBV18 and TRBJ1-2, with unresolved D. The sequences come from peripheral blood, collected on day 0 of AZD1222 vaccination. This sequence originates from an adult in good health. CDR3 sequence: CASSTKARPYGYTF. The DNA of the CDR3 is TGTGCCAGCTCTACCAAGGCCAGGCCCTATGGCTACACCTTC.